This T cell receptor (beta chain) stems from a study of T-cell reconstitution after alpha-beta-depleted transplantation in children. Trimming removed 8 bases from V and 5 bases from J; junction bases left unmatched: 6. Germline assignment: CDR1 SNHLY and CDR2 FYNNEI. There are 13 residues in the CDR3. It was with unique molecular identifiers that the TCRbeta library was prepared. One entry per CDR3 protein, called by TCRdb with MiXCR from the PCR reads. The table lists around 500,000 distinct CDR3 sequences, approximately 12% of them singletons, with approximately 5.4% in the top ten. This chain links TRBV2 with TRBJ2-5; TRBD2 matches at 9 bases. This TCR was sampled from a human donor who donated a stem cell graft to a child with combined immunodeficiency. The input for sequencing was PBMCs from the stem cell graft donor, taken from the stem cell graft. The CDR3 nucleotides are TGTGCCAGCGCGCGGGAGGGCACTGAGACCCAGTACTTC. Amino acids: CASAREGTETQYF.